This passage covers 4 T cell receptor beta chains from one sample sequenced in a study of cytomegalovirus exposure and HLA in healthy donors. The PCR made use of 60 Vbeta and 13 Jbeta primers. The data were produced by immunoSEQ multiplex PCR, yet TCRdb's version contains in-frame clones alone and is incomplete. The sample holds 100,000 to 150,000 clones, 75% to 85% seen once. Sequenced material: PBMCs. These receptors were taken from a man in his thirties or forties in good health and CMV-seropositive.

The count of this clone is one. J is TRBJ2-2 and V is TRBV27; D possibly corresponds to TRBD1 (6 bases). This CDR3 is built from 15 residues. V dropped 7 bases and J dropped 0 bases, with 12 bases sitting between them. Germline CDR1 is MNHEY and CDR2 is SMNVEV (reference sequence). The CDR3 region is CASNLGATNTGELFF. As DNA, the CDR3 is TGTGCCAGCAACCTGGGGGCGACGAACACCGGGGAGCTGTTTTTT.

The rearrangement uses TRBV10-1 and TRBJ1-2, with TRBD1 identical over 7 bases. Looked up from germline, CDR1 is WNHNN and CDR2 is SYGVQD (reference sequence). Germline trimming cut 0 bases from V and 3 bases from J; bases unmatched to any gene: 1. The CDR3 spans 14 residues. As DNA, the CDR3 is TGCGCCAGCAGTGAGTCCGGGACAGACTATGGCTACACCTTC. Translation gives CASSESGTDYGYTF.

This clone was seen a few times. Since a much larger clone is just one base distant, this may be a read error. Other nucleotide sequences from this sample produce the same CDR3. The chain employs TRBV29-1 and TRBJ1-2; D gene unclear. The CDR3 contains 11 residues. Germline CDR1 SQVTM, CDR2 ANQGSEA. In DNA form, the CDR3 reads TGCAGCGTTGAACGGTCTATGGGCTACACCTTT. Residues: CSVERSMGYTF.

This chain connects TRBV6-5 to TRBJ2-3; perhaps TRBD2 as D (6 bases). V gave up 8 bases and J gave up 4 bases, with 13 bases separating them. The length of the CDR3 is 13 residues. Germline V CDR1 and CDR2: MNHEY, SVGAGI. CDR3 region: CASRGIVSDTQYF. CDR3 sequence (DNA): TGTGCCAGCCGGGGGATCGTATCAGATACGCAGTATTTT.